What follows are 10 T cell receptor beta chains derived from one specimen sequenced in a study of PD-1 blockade in mismatch repair-deficient tumors. Repertoires were generated with immunoSEQ multiplex PCR, while TCRdb's copy carries only in-frame clones and drops some. The sample lists some 100,000 clones; roughly four fifths were seen once. The sample was peripheral blood, taken roughly 35 weeks after starting pembrolizumab. The receptors were sampled from an adult with mismatch repair-deficient cancer.

The V and J genes are TRBV19 and TRBJ2-3; 14 bases align to TRBD2. Germline CDR1 LNHDA, CDR2 SQIVND (reference sequence). This CDR3 is 20 amino acids long. J gave up 1 base and V 5 bases, and 14 bases lay outside the gene matches. The CDR3 reads CASSPGTSGRKGYRTDTQYF. Here the CDR3 DNA reads TGTGCCAGTAGTCCGGGGACTAGCGGGAGAAAAGGTTATCGCACAGATACGCAGTATTTT.

The J gene is TRBJ1-1, the V gene TRBV5-8; TRBD1 matches at 7 bases. Unmatched junction bases numbered 18, after V lost 4 bases and J lost 3 bases. The germline V gene encodes CDR1 SGHTS and CDR2 YDEGEE. The CDR3 runs 18 residues. This chain's CDR3 is CASSHMTTGEEIYTEAFF. CDR3 nucleotides: TGTGCCAGCAGCCACATGACTACAGGGGAGGAAATATACACTGAAGCTTTCTTT. Supplemented by reference TRBV5-8 and TRBJ1-1, the full variable domain reads EAGVTQSPTHLIKTRGQQATLRCSPISGHTSVYWYQQALGLGLQFLLWYDEGEERNRGNFPPRFSGRQFPNYSSELNVNALELEDSALYLCASSHMTTGEEIYTEAFFGQGTRLTVV.

The DNA of the CDR3 is TGTGCCAGCACCGACGGTGGGCTGATTAACTATGGCTACACCTTC. Translated: CASTDGGLINYGYTF. The chain carries TRBV6-5 and TRBJ1-2, with D unclear. This CDR3 is 15 amino acids long. The V and J ends lost 7 bases and 1 base respectively, with 16 bases between them. Germline V CDR1 and CDR2: MNHEY, SVGAGI.

The CDR3 here is CASSLGRNYEQYF. In nucleotides, the CDR3 is TGTGCCAGCAGCTTGGGACGGAACTACGAGCAGTACTTC. The rearrangement joins TRBV7-8 to TRBJ2-7; the D gene could be TRBD1 or TRBD2 (5 bases each). V was trimmed by 3 bases and J by 3 bases, leaving 9 bases between them. Looked up from germline, CDR1 is SGHVS and CDR2 is FQNEAQ. The CDR3 has 13 amino acids.

This chain connects TRBV5-6 to TRBJ1-3; D ambiguous. Germline V gene sequence: CDR1 SGHDT, CDR2 YYEEEE. CDR3 length: 14 residues. Deletions cut 1 base from V and 0 bases from J, with 5 bases between. CDR3 in DNA: TGTGCCAGCAGCTTGATTACCTCTGGAAACACCATATATTTT. It encodes CASSLITSGNTIYF. The full variable domain, its missing parts supplied by reference TRBV5-6 and TRBJ1-3, is DAGVTQSPTHLIKTRGQQVTLRCSPKSGHDTVSWYQQALGQGPQFIFQYYEEEERQRGNFPDRFSGHQFPNYSSELNVNALLLGDSALYLCASSLITSGNTIYFGEGSWLTVV.

The rearrangement uses TRBV7-8 and TRBJ2-5; the match to TRBD1 covers 10 bases. After removal of 1 base from V and 4 bases from J, the junction contained 3 bases not matched to a gene. The CDR3 covers 15 residues. Looked up from germline, CDR1 is SGHVS and CDR2 is FQNEAQ. CDR3 protein: CASSLEGQGRETQYF. CDR3 in DNA: TGTGCCAGCAGCTTAGAGGGACAGGGGCGAGAGACCCAGTACTTC.

The J gene is TRBJ1-1, the V gene TRBV11-3; no clear D. The V gene lost 5 bases and the J gene lost 0 bases, with 16 bases spanning the gap. The germline gives CDR1 SGHNT, CDR2 YENEEA. CDR3 length equals 16 residues. CDR3 residues: CASSRGFLALNTEAFF. The DNA for the CDR3 is TGTGCCAGCAGCCGCGGTTTCCTTGCCCTGAACACTGAAGCTTTCTTT.

This clone was counted once. This chain connects TRBV10-1 to TRBJ1-1; no firm D call. Trimming cost V 2 bases and J 2 bases, with 6 bases left between them. Per the germline V gene, CDR1 is WNHNN and CDR2 is SYGVQD (reference sequence). CDR3 length: 13 residues. CDR3 nucleotides: TGCGCCAGCAGTGAGGGAGGAAACACTGAAGCTTTCTTT. Translated: CASSEGGNTEAFF.

CDR3 loop: CASSLTDNTEAFF. CDR3 DNA: TGTGCCAGCAGCTTAACAGACAACACTGAAGCTTTCTTT. This chain joins TRBV7-3 and TRBJ1-1; D gene ambiguous. Trimming took off 0 bases at V and 2 bases at J, with 4 bases between the two ends. Germline CDR1 is SGHTA and CDR2 is FQGTGA. The CDR3 has 13 amino acids.

The V and J genes are TRBV30 and TRBJ2-6, with a tentative D call TRBD1 (6 bases). Trimming took 2 bases from V and 2 from J, leaving 13 bases between them. CDR3 length equals 16 residues. Germline V gene data show CDR1 as GTSNPN and CDR2 as SVGIG (reference sequence). The CDR3 sequence is CAWSPPGTTGANVLTF. The CDR3, as DNA: TGTGCCTGGAGTCCCCCCGGGACAACTGGGGCCAACGTCCTGACTTTC. The complete variable domain, with remaining parts taken from reference TRBV30 and TRBJ2-6, reads SQTIHQWPATLVQPVGSPLSLECTVEGTSNPNLYWYRQAAGRGLQLLFYSVGIGQISSEVPQNLSASRPQDRQFILSSKKLLLSDSGFYLCAWSPPGTTGANVLTFGAGSRLTVL.